This T cell receptor beta chain was found in a study of T cell repertoires in cytomegalovirus infection (dated by TCRdb to between 2018 and 2021). Regarding the research as a whole: Donor HLA type was relevant to the analysis, as public TCR beta signatures indicated carriage of CMV infection together with the matching HLA type.

V loses 8 bases, J loses 2 bases, and the germline ends lie 15 bases apart. The CDR3 holds 15 amino acids from the cysteine to the phenylalanine. The sequence is cut down to CDR3 DNA, 45 bases in frame from base 1. From the germline V gene, CDR1 is MDHEN and CDR2 is SYDVKM. Sequencing took place on an Illumina HiSeq 1500. In TCRdb, the public reads were trimmed at Q25 with fastp and aligned with MiXCR, with productive beta chains retained. Entries are consolidated by CDR3 protein sequence, retaining the most common genes and DNA. This sample comprises more than 650,000 distinct CDR3 sequences, less than 40% of them detected only once. The top ten constitute 2.5% to 3.5% of the sample. Comment on this clonotype: Its antigen has not been determined. Base qualities are not provided; no much larger clone lies one nucleotide away.

The paper as a whole reports these results and caveats: The ex vivo response was dominated by HLA-C-restricted CMV-specific TCR beta clonotypes, which also provided the single most frequent clonotype in two of eight donors. Carriers of CMV infection plus the relevant HLA type were discriminated by the cumulative frequency of public TCR beta family members in the study cohort and in an independent 352-donor cohort.

The chain is encoded by TRBV28 joined to TRBJ2-2; a weak D assignment points to TRBD2 (5 bases agree). The source material was PBMCs. This clonotype was obtained from a human donor in good health (CMV status not recorded). Some clones in this sample may be carry-over from other donors' samples. DNA sequence: TGTGCCAGCCTACCCCGAGGGAAAAACACCGGGGAGCTGTTTTTT. This translates into CASLPRGKNTGELFF.